The clone carrying this T cell receptor beta chain was counted at least ten times. Its antigen remains unknown. This sample is part of a study of regulatory T cells in long-lasting Graves disease. General observations from the study: It was in persistent disease that TRBV28, TRBJ1-2 and TRBJ2-5 were favored.

Time point reported: newly diagnosed GD, antithyroid drugs for less than 3 months. The TCR library was made from RNA extracted from PBMCs. The CDR3 is 15 amino acids. Germline V gene lookup returns CDR1 SGHAT and CDR2 FQNNGV. Germline trimming cut 4 bases from V and 3 bases from J; bases unmatched to any gene: 6. TCR beta libraries were built with iRepertoire HTBI primers and Arm-PCR of CDR3 regions. MiXCR, applied by TCRdb to the multiplex PCR reads, yields one record per CDR3 protein. Among fewer than 550,000 distinct CDR3 sequences listed, roughly 15% were seen once. This sample also belongs to another study, concerning T cells in Graves' hyperthyroidism and ophthalmopathy.

This clonotype originated in a woman under 30 with Graves disease. The chain has TRBV11-2 and TRBJ2-1, with 7 positions matching TRBD2. The material sequenced was peripheral blood mononuclear cells (PBMCs), taken at new diagnosis, from a patient treated with antithyroid drugs. The DNA for the CDR3 is TGTGCCAGCAGCTCCCGGGCTAGCGGCTACAATGAGCAGTTCTTC. Amino acids: CASSSRASGYNEQFF.